The 12 T cell receptor beta chains below come from one sample, sequenced in a study of Ad26.COV2.S vaccination and SARS-CoV-2 variants. Using immunoSEQ multiplex PCR, the repertoire was profiled, and TCRdb retains in-frame clones only, with some absent. This repertoire shows a few hundred thousand clones, 80% to 90% found once; its top ten account for around 3%. Indicated treatment: around 19 received Ad26.COV2.S at low or high dose, single or two shots; 5 received placebo; per-sample allocation not given. Collection of samples fell on day 63 after the first vaccine or placebo injection. Sequences were derived from peripheral blood, sampled in a trial of Ad26.COV2.S vaccine versus placebo. The receptors derive from a person aged 18-60 years who received the Ad26.COV2.S COVID-19 vaccine or a placebo.

This rearrangement joins TRBV11-2 to TRBJ2-5; 12 bases map to TRBD2. This CDR3 has 17 amino acids. V was pared by 4 bases and J by 1 base, with 7 bases of the junction left unmatched. Germline lookup yields CDR1 SGHAT and CDR2 FQNNGV. CDR3 region: CASSSSWTSGVQETQYF. The CDR3 DNA reads TGTGCCAGCAGCTCCTCTTGGACTAGCGGGGTCCAAGAGACCCAGTACTTC.

This clone was seen a few times. This chain joins TRBV2 and TRBJ1-5, with D perhaps TRBD1 (5 bases). CDR3 length: 15 amino acids. The germline CDR1 and CDR2 sequences are SNHLY and FYNNEI. Trimming pared 6 bases from V and 2 bases from J, leaving 14 bases between. The CDR3: CASSDRRSGNQPQHF. CDR3 bases: TGTGCCAGCAGCGACAGAAGGTCTGGCAATCAGCCCCAGCATTTT.

This chain connects TRBV13 to TRBJ2-3, with D maybe TRBD2 (5 bases). Trimming shortened V by 4 bases and J by 0 bases, and 20 bases separated the two germline ends. Germline V lookup: CDR1 PRHDT, CDR2 FYEKMQ (reference sequence). The CDR3 runs 18 residues. CDR3 DNA: TGTGCCAGCAGCTCAAGGAACTGGGGAGCCCGGAGCACAGATACGCAGTATTTT. It is translated as CASSSRNWGARSTDTQYF.

The chain is built from TRBV12-3 or TRBV12-4 and TRBJ2-3, with D unclear. There are 13 residues in the CDR3. Trimming cost V 5 bases and J 2 bases, with 8 bases left between them. The CDR3 loop is CASSMTNTDTQYF. CDR3 bases: TGTGCCAGCAGTATGACAAACACAGATACGCAGTATTTT.

In this sample, this clone turned up once. The genes are TRBV11-3 and TRBJ2-1; weak D call: TRBD2 (5 bases). This CDR3 has 13 residues. Germline-derived CDR1 and CDR2 are SGHNT and YENEEA. Trimming took 3 bases from V and 10 from J, leaving 13 bases between them. In nucleotides, the CDR3 is TGTGCCAGCAGCTTCCGGCGGGTTGAGGAGCAGTTCTTC. Amino acids: CASSFRRVEEQFF.

The rearrangement links TRBV24-1 to TRBJ1-2; the D is unclear. The V and J ends lost 2 bases and 13 bases respectively, with 10 bases between them. The CDR3 covers 11 residues. Germline CDR1 is KGHDR and CDR2 is SFDVKD. Written as DNA, the CDR3 is TGTGCCACCAGTGATTCCCGGGAGCTCACCTTC. Its protein is CATSDSRELTF.

This chain connects TRBV6-5 to TRBJ1-3, with 8 positions matching TRBD1. This CDR3 has 15 residues. J was trimmed by 0 bases and V by 5 bases; bases with no gene match: 3. The germline V gene has CDR1 MNHEY and CDR2 SVGAGI. In nucleotides, the CDR3 is TGTGCCAGCAGTAAGACAGGGGACTCTGGAAACACCATATATTTT. Its protein product is CASSKTGDSGNTIYF.

The chain links TRBV28 to TRBJ1-1, with 8 bases matching TRBD1. The CDR3 sequence is 14 residues long. The V and J ends lost 5 bases and 3 bases, in that order; junction bases with no gene match: 5. The germline CDR1 and CDR2 sequences are MDHEN and SYDVKM. This CDR3 is CASSQQGGDTEAFF. The CDR3 DNA reads as TGTGCCAGCAGTCAACAGGGGGGAGACACTGAAGCTTTCTTT.

The V call is TRBV28, the J call TRBJ1-1; tentatively, D is TRBD1 (6 bases). This CDR3 is built from 14 residues. V lost 5 bases, J lost 1 base, and 11 bases lay in between. CDR1 is MDHEN, CDR2 SYDVKM, per germline. DNA for the CDR3: TGTGCCAGCAGTACAGGGTTTGCGAACACTGAAGCTTTCTTT. As protein: CASSTGFANTEAFF.

This clone occurred a few times. The gene calls are TRBV5-1 and TRBJ2-7, with 7 bases fitting TRBD1. Germline V lookup: CDR1 SGHRS, CDR2 YFSETQ. This CDR3 region has 14 residues. Unmatched junction bases numbered 2, after V lost 0 bases and J lost 2 bases. The CDR3 DNA reads TGCGCCAGCAGCTTGGCCGGGACAGCCTACGAGCAGTACTTC. Protein sequence: CASSLAGTAYEQYF.

The chain combines TRBV6-5 with TRBJ1-2; 9 bases fit TRBD1. Losses at the gene ends were 6 bases for V and 2 bases for J; bases not matched to a gene: 4. Germline V gene lookup returns CDR1 MNHEY and CDR2 SVGAGI. This CDR3 is built from 14 residues. For the CDR3, the DNA is TGTGCCAGCAGGGGACAGGGCCAAAACTATGGCTACACCTTC. This gives the protein CASRGQGQNYGYTF.

This chain uses TRBV19 with TRBJ1-2; the D gene is possibly TRBD1 (5 bases). Germline lookup yields CDR1 LNHDA and CDR2 SQIVND (reference sequence). The CDR3 is 13 amino acids. V was pared by 4 bases and J by 3 bases, with 9 bases between. The CDR3 sequence is CASSNARDYGYTF. The CDR3 DNA is TGTGCCAGTAGTAATGCCAGGGACTATGGCTACACCTTC.